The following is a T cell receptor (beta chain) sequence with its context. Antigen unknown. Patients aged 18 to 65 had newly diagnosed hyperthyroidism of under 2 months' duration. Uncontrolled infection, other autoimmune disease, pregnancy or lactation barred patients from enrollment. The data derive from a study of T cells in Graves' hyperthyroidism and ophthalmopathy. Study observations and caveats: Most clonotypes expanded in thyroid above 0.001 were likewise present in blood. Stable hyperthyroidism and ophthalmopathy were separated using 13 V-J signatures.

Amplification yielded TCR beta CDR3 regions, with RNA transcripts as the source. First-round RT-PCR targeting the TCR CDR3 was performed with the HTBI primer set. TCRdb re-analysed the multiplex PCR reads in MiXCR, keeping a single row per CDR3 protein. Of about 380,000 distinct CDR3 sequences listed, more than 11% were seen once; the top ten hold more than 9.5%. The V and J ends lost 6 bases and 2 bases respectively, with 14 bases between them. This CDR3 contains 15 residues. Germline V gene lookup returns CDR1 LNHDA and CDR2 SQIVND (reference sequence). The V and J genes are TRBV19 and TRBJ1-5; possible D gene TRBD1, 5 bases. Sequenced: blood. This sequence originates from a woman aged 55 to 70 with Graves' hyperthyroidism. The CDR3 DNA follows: TGTGCCAGTAGCTTCAAAAGGGGCGGCAATCAGCCCCAGCATTTT. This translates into CASSFKRGGNQPQHF.